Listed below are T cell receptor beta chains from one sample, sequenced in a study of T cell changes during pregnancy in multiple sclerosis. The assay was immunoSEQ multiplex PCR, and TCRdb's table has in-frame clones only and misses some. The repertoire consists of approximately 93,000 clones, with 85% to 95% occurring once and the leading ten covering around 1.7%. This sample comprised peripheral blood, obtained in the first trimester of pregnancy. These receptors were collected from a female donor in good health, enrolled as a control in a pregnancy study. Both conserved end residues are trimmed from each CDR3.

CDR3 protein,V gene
ASSLDGNSPLH,TRBV28
ASSLAGGSTDTQY,TRBV4-1
ASSYRTGSSEAF,TRBV4-3
ATAGTGVGTPLH,TRBV28
ASSQVLGSGNGYT,TRBV14
AWSVLDEKLF,TRBV30
ASSAHQGAYGYT,TRBV9
ASSPGARATEAF,TRBV18
ASSQWDREKYEQF,TRBV4-2
AISSPVLYEQY,TRBV10-3
ASSQDRQGTMNTGELF,TRBV4-3
ASTFSSTSTDTQY,TRBV5-1
ASSLSSTGAIF,TRBV5-4
ASSLAAVSEAF,TRBV7-9
ASSYSGTATNEKLF,TRBV6-6
ASSPDRRATNEKLF,TRBV18
ASSLDGPSGNTIY,TRBV7-6
ASSLDSLYGYT,TRBV7-2
ASSQDARDGDTQY,TRBV4-3
ASSYLGQGDGYT,TRBV6-5
ASSQEGRVATEAF,TRBV4-3
ASSLRGGTEAF,TRBV7-9